This record covers a single TCR beta chain. Trimming cost V 5 bases and J 5 bases; bases outside gene matches: 10. The CDR3 consists of 15 residues. Germline CDR1 reads LNHDA; CDR2 reads SQIVND (reference sequence). Profiled with immunoSEQ multiplex PCR; TCRdb holds only in-frame clones, not every one. The sample records 200,000 to 250,000 clones, about 90% being singletons. This sample was included in a study of blood T cell repertoires in COVID-19. Seattle patients were enrolled while actively infected and followed longitudinally. J is TRBJ2-7 and V is TRBV19; 9 nucleotides agree with TRBD1. This sequence originates from a man younger than 40 with COVID-19, enrolled during active disease. Sequenced material: peripheral blood. CDR3 in DNA: TGTGCCAGTAGTCAGACCACCGGGACAGGGAACGAGCAGTACTTC. This gives the protein CASSQTTGTGNEQYF.